The entry below gives a single T cell receptor beta chain sequence along with its context. Its antigen is currently unknown. This sequence may be a read error, since a much larger clone differs from it by one base. This library used roughly 430 ng RNA and molecular barcoded adaptors spanning alpha/delta and beta/gamma chains. TCRdb independently ran MiXCR on the reads; one entry per CDR3 protein. The sample shows about 60,000 distinct CDR3 sequences, about 14% of them seen only once. The data derive from a study of read filtering for tumor transcriptome and immune sequencing. About the study: RNA-seq yielded only about 75 to 1,400 TCR reads, IR-seq about 3.5 to 11 million.

Findings of the study overall: RNA-seq captured clonotypes less deeply and reliably than IR-seq. This fraction held mixed bone marrow immune cells after CD138-negative sorting. Without single-read clonotypes, shared clonotype proportions correlated more between IR-seq and RNA-seq.

Germline CDR1 KGHSH, CDR2 LQKENI. V dropped 3 bases and J dropped 1 base, with 6 bases sitting between them. The CDR3 is made up of 13 amino acids. The sequenced material came from a population of CD138-negative cells sorted from bone marrow. The receptor's source is a donor at least 40 years old with multiple myeloma. The chain combines TRBV18 with TRBJ1-1; D is uncertain. The CDR3 loop reads CASSPGRNTEAFF. As DNA, the CDR3 is TGTGCCAGCTCACCGGGCAGGAACACTGAAGCTTTCTTT.